The rows below give T cell receptor beta chains drawn from one sample of a study of blood T cell repertoires in COVID-19. The data were produced by immunoSEQ multiplex PCR, yet TCRdb's version contains in-frame clones alone and is incomplete. This sample yields 150,000 to 250,000 clones, of which about four fifths are seen a single time; less than 7% belongs to the top ten. The source material was peripheral blood. These receptor sequences come from a woman aged 40 to 50 with COVID-19, enrolled during active disease. The CDR3 runs from the conserved cysteine through the conserved F or W.

>TRBV7-3|TRBJ2-1|16
CASSLGLRGGSDEQFF
>TRBV7-9|TRBJ1-3|18
CASSFSGQYVFVGNTIYF
>TRBV7-2|TRBJ1-3|15
CASSLGPSSGNTIYF
>TRBV7-2|TRBJ2-6|18
CASSPGQGSPTGANVLTF
>TRBV30|TRBJ1-5|15
CAWSPFGGGGQPQHF
>TRBV9|TRBJ2-1|16
CASSVEGRPLRNEQFF
>TRBV10-3|TRBJ2-5|17
CAISGPSSGRTKETQYF
>TRBV4-2|TRBJ2-3|15
CASSQERIATDTQYF
>TRBV5-1|TRBJ2-3|16
CASSLLAGGSTDTQYF
>TRBV24-1|TRBJ2-3|15
CATSDNGQGADTQYF
>TRBV11-3|TRBJ2-1|15
CASSLVAGGYNEQFF
>TRBV11-2|TRBJ1-1|11
CASSLWTTPFF
>TRBV27|TRBJ1-2|16
CASSAQKGRVPYGYTF
>TRBV5-6|TRBJ2-3|13
CASSPTSSDTQYF